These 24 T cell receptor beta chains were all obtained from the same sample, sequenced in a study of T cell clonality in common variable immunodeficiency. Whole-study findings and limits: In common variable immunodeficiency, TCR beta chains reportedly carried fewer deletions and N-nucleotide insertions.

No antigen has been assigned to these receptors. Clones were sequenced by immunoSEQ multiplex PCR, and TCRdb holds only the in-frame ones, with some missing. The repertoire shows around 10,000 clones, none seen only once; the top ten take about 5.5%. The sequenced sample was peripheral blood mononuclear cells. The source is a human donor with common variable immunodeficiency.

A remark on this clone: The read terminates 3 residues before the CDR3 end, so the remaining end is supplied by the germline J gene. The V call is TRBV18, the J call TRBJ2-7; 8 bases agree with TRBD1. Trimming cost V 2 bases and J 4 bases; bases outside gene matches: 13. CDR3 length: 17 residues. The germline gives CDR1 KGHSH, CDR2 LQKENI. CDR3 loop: CASSPTMGTGSLYEQYF. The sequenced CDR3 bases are TGTGCCAGCTCACCAACTATGGGGACAGGATCATTATACGAG.

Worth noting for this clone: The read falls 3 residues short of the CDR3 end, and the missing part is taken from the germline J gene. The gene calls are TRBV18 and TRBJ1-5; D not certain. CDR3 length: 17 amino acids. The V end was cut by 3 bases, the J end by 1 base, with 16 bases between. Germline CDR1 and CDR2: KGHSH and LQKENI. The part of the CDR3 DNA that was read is TGTGCCAGCTCACCGAAGGAGGGCATTATGAGCAATCAGCCC. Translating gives CASSPKEGIMSNQP. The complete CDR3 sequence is CASSPKEGIMSNQPQHF.

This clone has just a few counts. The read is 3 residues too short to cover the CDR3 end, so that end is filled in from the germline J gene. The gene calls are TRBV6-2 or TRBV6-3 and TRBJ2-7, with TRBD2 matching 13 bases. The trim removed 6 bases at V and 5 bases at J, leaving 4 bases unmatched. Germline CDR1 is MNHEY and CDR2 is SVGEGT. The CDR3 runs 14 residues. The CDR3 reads CASRLAGGIHEQYF. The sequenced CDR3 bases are TGTGCCAGCAGACTAGCGGGAGGGATCCACGAG.

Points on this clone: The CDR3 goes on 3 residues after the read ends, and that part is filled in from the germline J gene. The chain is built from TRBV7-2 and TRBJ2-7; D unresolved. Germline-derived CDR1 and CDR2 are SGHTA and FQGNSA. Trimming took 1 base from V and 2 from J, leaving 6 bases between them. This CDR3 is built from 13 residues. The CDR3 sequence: CASSLELTYEQYF. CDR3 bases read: TGTGCCAGCAGCTTAGAGCTTACCTACGAG.

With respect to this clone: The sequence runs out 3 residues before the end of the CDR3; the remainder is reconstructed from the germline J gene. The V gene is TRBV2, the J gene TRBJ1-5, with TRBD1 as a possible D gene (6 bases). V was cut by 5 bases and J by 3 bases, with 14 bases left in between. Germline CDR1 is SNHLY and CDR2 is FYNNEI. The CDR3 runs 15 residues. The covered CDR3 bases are TGTGCCAGCAGTCCCTCGACAGGCGTCAATCAGCCC. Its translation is CASSPSTGVNQP. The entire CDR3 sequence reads CASSPSTGVNQPQHF. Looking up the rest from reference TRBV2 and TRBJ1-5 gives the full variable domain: EPEVTQTPSHQVTQMGQEVILRCVPISNHLYFYWYRQILGQKVEFLVSFYNNEISEKSEIFDDQFSVERPDGSNFTLKIRSTKLEDSAMYFCASSPSTGVNQPQHFGDGTRLSIL.

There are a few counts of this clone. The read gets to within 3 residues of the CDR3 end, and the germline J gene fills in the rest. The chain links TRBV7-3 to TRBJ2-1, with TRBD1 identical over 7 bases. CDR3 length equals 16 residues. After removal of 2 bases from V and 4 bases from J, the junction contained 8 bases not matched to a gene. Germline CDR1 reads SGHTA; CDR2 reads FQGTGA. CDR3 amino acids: CASSLSPPGGYNEQFF. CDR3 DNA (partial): TGTGCCAGCAGCTTATCCCCGCCAGGGGGTTACAATGAG.

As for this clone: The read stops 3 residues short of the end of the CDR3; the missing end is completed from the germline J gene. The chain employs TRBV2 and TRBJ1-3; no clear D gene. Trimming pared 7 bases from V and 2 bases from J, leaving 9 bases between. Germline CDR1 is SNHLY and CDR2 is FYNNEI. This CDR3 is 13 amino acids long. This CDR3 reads CASTDIAGNTIYF. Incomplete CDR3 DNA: TGTGCCAGCACCGACATAGCTGGAAACACC.

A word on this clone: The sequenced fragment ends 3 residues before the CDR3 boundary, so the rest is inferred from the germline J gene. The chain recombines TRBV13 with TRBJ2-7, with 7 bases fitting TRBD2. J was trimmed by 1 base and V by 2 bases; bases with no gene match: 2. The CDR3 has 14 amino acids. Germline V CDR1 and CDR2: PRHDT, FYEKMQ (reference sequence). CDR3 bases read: TGTGCCAGCAGCTTACCGGGGGGATCCTACGAG. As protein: CASSLPGGSYE. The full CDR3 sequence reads CASSLPGGSYEQYF.

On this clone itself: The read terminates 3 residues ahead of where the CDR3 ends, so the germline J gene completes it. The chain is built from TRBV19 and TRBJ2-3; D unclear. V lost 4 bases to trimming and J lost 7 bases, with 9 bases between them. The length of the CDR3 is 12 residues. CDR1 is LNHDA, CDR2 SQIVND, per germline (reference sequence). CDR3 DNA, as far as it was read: TGTGCCAGTAGTAAGGATAGCTATACG. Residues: CASSKDSYT. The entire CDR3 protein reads CASSKDSYTQYF.

CDR3 amino acids: CASSPSRDTEAFF. The part of the CDR3 DNA that was read is TGTGCCAGCTCACCGAGTAGGGACACTGAA. The genes are TRBV18 and TRBJ1-1; no firm D call. The read comes to an end 3 residues before the CDR3 does, leaving the germline J gene to fill in the end. Trimming stripped 3 bases from V and 3 bases from J, with 8 bases between. The CDR3 runs 13 residues. The germline V gene encodes CDR1 KGHSH and CDR2 LQKENI.

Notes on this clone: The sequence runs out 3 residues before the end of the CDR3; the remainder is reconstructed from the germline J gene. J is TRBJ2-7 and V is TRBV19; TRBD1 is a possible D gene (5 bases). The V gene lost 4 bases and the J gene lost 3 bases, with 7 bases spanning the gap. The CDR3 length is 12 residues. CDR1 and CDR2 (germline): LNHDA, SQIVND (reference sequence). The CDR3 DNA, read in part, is TGTGCCAGTAGTACAGGGTACTACGAG. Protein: CASSTGYYE. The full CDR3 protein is CASSTGYYEQYF.

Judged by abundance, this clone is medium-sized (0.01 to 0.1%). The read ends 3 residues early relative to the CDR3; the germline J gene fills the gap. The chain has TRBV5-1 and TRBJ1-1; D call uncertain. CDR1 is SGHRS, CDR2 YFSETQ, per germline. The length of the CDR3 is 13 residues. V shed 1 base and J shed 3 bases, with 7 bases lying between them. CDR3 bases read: TGCGCCAGCAGCTTGCCCGGGGACACTGAA. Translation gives CASSLPGDTE. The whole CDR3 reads CASSLPGDTEAFF.

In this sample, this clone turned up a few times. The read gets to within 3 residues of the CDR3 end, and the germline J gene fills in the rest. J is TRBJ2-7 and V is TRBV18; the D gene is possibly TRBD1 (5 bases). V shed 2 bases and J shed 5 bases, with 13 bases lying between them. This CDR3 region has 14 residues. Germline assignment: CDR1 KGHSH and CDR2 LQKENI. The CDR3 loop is CASSPLGVQDEQYF. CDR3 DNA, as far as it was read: TGTGCCAGCTCACCATTAGGGGTCCAGGACGAG.

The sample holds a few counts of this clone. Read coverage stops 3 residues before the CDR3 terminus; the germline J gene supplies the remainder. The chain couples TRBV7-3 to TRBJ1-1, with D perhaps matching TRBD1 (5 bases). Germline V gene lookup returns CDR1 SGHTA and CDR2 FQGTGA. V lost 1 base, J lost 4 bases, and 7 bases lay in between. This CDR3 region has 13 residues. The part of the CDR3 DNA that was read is TGTGCCAGCAGCTTAATTAGGGGCACTGAA. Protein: CASSLIRGTE. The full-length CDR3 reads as CASSLIRGTEAFF.

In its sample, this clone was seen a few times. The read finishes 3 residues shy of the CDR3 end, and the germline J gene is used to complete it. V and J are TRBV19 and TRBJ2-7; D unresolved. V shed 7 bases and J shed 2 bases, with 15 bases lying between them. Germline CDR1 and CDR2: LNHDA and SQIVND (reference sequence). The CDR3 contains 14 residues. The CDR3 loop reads CASKARSFPYEQYF. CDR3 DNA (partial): TGTGCCAGTAAGGCTAGATCGTTCCCCTACGAG.

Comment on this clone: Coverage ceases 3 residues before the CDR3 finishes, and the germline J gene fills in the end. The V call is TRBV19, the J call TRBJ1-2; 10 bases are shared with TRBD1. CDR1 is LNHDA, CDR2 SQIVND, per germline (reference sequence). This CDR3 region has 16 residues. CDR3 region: CASSTMTGGAFRGYTF. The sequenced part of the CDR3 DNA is TGTGCCAGTAGCACTATGACAGGGGGCGCGTTCAGAGGC.

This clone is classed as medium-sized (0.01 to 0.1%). The DNA read from the CDR3 is TGCGCCAGCAGCCAAGGAGACAGGGCCGAG. Amino acid sequence: CASSQGDRAE. The entire CDR3 protein reads CASSQGDRAEQYF. The chain combines TRBV4-1 with TRBJ2-7; the match to TRBD1 covers 7 bases. The CDR3 end lies 3 residues beyond the end of the read and is filled in from the germline J gene. V lost 1 base to trimming and J lost 6 bases; unmatched junction nucleotides: 3. CDR1 and CDR2 from the germline V gene are MGHRA and YSYEKL. The CDR3 loop spans 13 amino acids.

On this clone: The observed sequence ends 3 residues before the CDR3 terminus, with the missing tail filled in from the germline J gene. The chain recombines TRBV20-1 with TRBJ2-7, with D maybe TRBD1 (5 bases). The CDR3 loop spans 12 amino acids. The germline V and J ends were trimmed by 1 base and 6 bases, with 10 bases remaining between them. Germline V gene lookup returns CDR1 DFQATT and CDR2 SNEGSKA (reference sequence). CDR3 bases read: TGCAGTGCTAGAGTTTGGGGCGTCGAG. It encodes CSARVWGVE. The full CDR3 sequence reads CSARVWGVEQYF.

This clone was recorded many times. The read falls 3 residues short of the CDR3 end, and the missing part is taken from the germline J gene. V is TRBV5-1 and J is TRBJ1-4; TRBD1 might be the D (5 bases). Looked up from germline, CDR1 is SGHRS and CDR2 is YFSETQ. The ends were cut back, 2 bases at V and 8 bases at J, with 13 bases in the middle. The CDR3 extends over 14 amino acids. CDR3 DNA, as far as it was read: TGCGCCAGCAGCTTTGGGGCAGGGAGCGAAAAA. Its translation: CASSFGAGSEK. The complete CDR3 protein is CASSFGAGSEKLFF.

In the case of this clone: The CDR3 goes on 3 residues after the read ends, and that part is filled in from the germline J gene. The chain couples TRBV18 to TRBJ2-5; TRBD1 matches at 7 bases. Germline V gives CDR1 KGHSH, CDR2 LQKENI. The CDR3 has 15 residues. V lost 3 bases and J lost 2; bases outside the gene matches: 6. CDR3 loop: CASSPPGGVQETQYF. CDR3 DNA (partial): TGTGCCAGCTCACCGCCAGGGGGTGTACAAGAGACC.

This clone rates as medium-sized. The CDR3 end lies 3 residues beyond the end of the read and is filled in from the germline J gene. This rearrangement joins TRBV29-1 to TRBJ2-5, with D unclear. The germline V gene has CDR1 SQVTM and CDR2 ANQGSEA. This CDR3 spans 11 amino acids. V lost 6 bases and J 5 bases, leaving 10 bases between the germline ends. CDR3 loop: CSVATVETQYF. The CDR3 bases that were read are TGCAGCGTCGCGACTGTGGAGACC.

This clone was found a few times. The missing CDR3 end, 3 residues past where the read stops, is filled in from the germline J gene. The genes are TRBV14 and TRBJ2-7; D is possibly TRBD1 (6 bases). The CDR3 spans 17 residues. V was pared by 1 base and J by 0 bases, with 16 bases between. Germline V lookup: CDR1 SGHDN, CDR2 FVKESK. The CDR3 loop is CASSQGLLRGGSYEQYF. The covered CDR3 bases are TGTGCCAGCAGCCAAGGGCTTTTGAGAGGGGGCTCCTACGAG. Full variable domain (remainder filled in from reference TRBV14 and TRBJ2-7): EAGVTQFPSHSVIEKGQTVTLRCDPISGHDNLYWYRRVMGKEIKFLLHFVKESKQDESGMPNNRFLAERTGGTYSTLKVQPAELEDSGVYFCASSQGLLRGGSYEQYFGPGTRLTVT.

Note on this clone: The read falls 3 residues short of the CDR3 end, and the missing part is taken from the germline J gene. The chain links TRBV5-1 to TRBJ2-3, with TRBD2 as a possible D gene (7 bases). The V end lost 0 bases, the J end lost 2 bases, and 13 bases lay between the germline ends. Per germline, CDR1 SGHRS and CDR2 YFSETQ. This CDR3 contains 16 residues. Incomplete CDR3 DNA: TGCGCCAGCAGCTTGGATGTGGGGGGGCACACAGATACG. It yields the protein CASSLDVGGHTDT. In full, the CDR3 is CASSLDVGGHTDTQYF.

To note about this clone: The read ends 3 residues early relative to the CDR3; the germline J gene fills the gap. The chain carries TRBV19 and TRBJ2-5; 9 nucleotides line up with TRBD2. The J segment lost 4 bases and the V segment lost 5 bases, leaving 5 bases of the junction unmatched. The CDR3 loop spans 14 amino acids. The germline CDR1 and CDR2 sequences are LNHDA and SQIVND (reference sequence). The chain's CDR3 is CASSAGLAGETQYF. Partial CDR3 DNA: TGTGCCAGTAGTGCGGGACTAGCTGGAGAGACC.